The 2 T cell receptor beta chains below were found in one sample sequenced in a study of OX40 agonist ivuxolimab in advanced cancers. Here immunoSEQ multiplex PCR was the method, and the copy in TCRdb shows in-frame clones only, minus some. The table shows around 78,000 clones, with about 84% occurring only once. Sequenced here: CD4+ or CD8+ T cells sorted from blood, sampled in a trial of the OX40 agonist ivuxolimab. The receptors derive from an adult with an advanced solid tumor such as melanoma, head and neck, liver or kidney cancer.

The chain has TRBV5-1 and TRBJ2-7; tentatively, D is TRBD1 or TRBD2 (5 bases each). The CDR3 runs 14 residues. V lost 4 bases and J lost 2, with 13 bases in between. Per the germline V gene, CDR1 is SGHRS and CDR2 is YFSETQ. The CDR3 is CASSLLTGPYEQYF. In nucleotides, the CDR3 is TGCGCCAGCAGCCTACTGACGGGACCCTACGAGCAGTACTTC.

V gene TRBV5-1 combines with J gene TRBJ2-3; D is perhaps TRBD1 (6 bases). V lost 4 bases and J lost 4, with 13 bases in between. Germline assignment: CDR1 SGHRS and CDR2 YFSETQ. The CDR3 totals 14 residues. CDR3 nucleotide sequence: TGCGCCAGCAGCAACGGGAAGGGGGCAGATACGCAGTATTTT. It encodes CASSNGKGADTQYF.